Following are 9 T cell receptor beta chains from one sample sequenced in a study of blood T cell repertoires in COVID-19. The protocol was immunoSEQ multiplex PCR, while the TCRdb copy is restricted to in-frame clones and leaves out a portion. The sample has roughly 100,000 clones, roughly 80% seen once; the top ten hold 16%. Material: peripheral blood. Receptors originate from an elderly woman with active or convalescent COVID-19.

V is TRBV18 and J is TRBJ1-3; D is ambiguous. The CDR3 contains 16 residues. Germline lookup yields CDR1 KGHSH and CDR2 LQKENI. Deletions cut 3 bases from V and 0 bases from J, with 12 bases between. The chain's CDR3 is CASSPKGSGSGNTIYF. For the CDR3, the DNA is TGTGCCAGCTCACCTAAGGGTAGCGGCTCTGGAAACACCATATATTTT.

The chain uses TRBV6-5 and TRBJ1-6; D remains ambiguous. The germline V gene encodes CDR1 MNHEY and CDR2 SVGAGI. Trimming left V 8 bases short and J 7 bases short, with 18 bases between. CDR3 length equals 15 residues. CDR3 coding DNA: TGTGCCAGCCAGATGGACGGACTCTGGAATTCACCCCTCCACTTT. Protein product: CASQMDGLWNSPLHF.

The chain employs TRBV29-1 and TRBJ1-1; weak D call: TRBD1 (6 bases). Trimming pared 6 bases from V and 4 bases from J, leaving 15 bases between. Germline V lookup: CDR1 SQVTM, CDR2 ANQGSEA. The CDR3 extends over 13 amino acids. CDR3 sequence reads: CSVKQGGSTEAFF. CDR3 in DNA: TGCAGCGTAAAACAGGGCGGGAGCACTGAAGCTTTCTTT.

The rearrangement links TRBV18 to TRBJ1-5, with TRBD1 matching over 8 bases. V shed 3 bases, J shed 0 bases, and the junction held 7 bases outside the gene matches. The germline CDR1 and CDR2 sequences are KGHSH and LQKENI. This CDR3 region has 17 residues. The CDR3 region is CASSPRGQEYSNQPQHF. CDR3 sequence (DNA): TGTGCCAGCTCACCGAGGGGACAGGAATATAGCAATCAGCCCCAGCATTTT. The variable domain in full, with the rest retrieved from reference TRBV18 and TRBJ1-5, is NAGVMQNPRHLVRRRGQEARLRCSPMKGHSHVYWYRQLPEEGLKFMVYLQKENIIDESGMPKERFSAEFPKEGPSILRIQQVVRGDSAAYFCASSPRGQEYSNQPQHFGDGTRLSIL.

The table lists this clone with a count of one. The genes are TRBV28 and TRBJ2-5; TRBD2 matches at 7 bases. This CDR3 contains 14 residues. J was trimmed by 5 bases and V by 3 bases; bases with no gene match: 6. Germline V gives CDR1 MDHEN, CDR2 SYDVKM. The CDR3 loop reads CASSFTGGGETQYF. The CDR3 DNA follows: TGTGCCAGCAGTTTCACGGGAGGCGGGGAGACCCAGTACTTC.

The chain carries TRBV5-6 and TRBJ2-1; 9 bases match TRBD2. Unmatched junction bases numbered 8, after V lost 4 bases and J lost 9 bases. Germline CDR1 reads SGHDT; CDR2 reads YYEEEE. This CDR3 has 14 residues. CDR3 DNA: TGTGCCAGCAGCCCGGGACTAGCATTACGTGAGCAGTTCTTC. Translated: CASSPGLALREQFF.

This clone was counted a few times. V gene TRBV12-3 or TRBV12-4 combines with J gene TRBJ2-3; D not certain. CDR3 length: 13 amino acids. V dropped 0 bases and J dropped 5 bases, with 6 bases sitting between them. The CDR3 protein is CASSLARGDTQYF. Written as DNA, the CDR3 is TGTGCCAGCAGTTTAGCGCGAGGAGATACGCAGTATTTT.

The chain recombines TRBV2 with TRBJ1-2, with 9 bases identical to TRBD1. The CDR3 consists of 17 residues. CDR1 SNHLY and CDR2 FYNNEI come from the germline V gene. V gave up 4 bases and J gave up 3 bases; unmatched junction bases: 12. CDR3 in DNA: TGTGCCAGCAGTGGGGGGACAGGGCGCAAATCGTACTATGGCTACACCTTC. Encoded protein: CASSGGTGRKSYYGYTF.

The chain combines TRBV7-6 with TRBJ2-1, with 7 bases that match TRBD2. J gave up 2 bases and V 4 bases, and 5 bases lay outside the gene matches. This CDR3 spans 15 amino acids. The germline CDR1 and CDR2 sequences are SGHVS and FNYEAQ. CDR3 loop: CASSSLAGAYNEQFF. CDR3 nucleotide sequence: TGTGCCAGCAGCTCACTTGCGGGGGCCTACAATGAGCAGTTCTTC.